Listed below are T cell receptor beta chains from one sample, sequenced in a study of T cells in Graves' hyperthyroidism and ophthalmopathy. TCRdb redid the calling of the multiplex PCR reads with MiXCR, one entry per CDR3 protein. In the table there are under 750,000 distinct CDR3 sequences, 15% to 20% of which are singletons. The source material was blood. The source of these receptors is a woman in her fifties or sixties with Graves' hyperthyroidism that later progressed to Graves' ophthalmopathy. Each CDR3 is given with its conserved first and last residue.

v_gene	j_gene	CDR3aa
TRBV20-1	TRBJ1-2	CSAPVQGAKSGYTF
TRBV15	TRBJ1-1	CATSRDEWWTEPSRDTEAFF
TRBV27	TRBJ2-1	CASRAPRPTVPFSYNEQFF
TRBV5-5	TRBJ1-5	CASSYQDRVTQPQHF
TRBV12-3/TRBV12-4	TRBJ1-2	CASSTLPIRAYTF
TRBV6-1	TRBJ2-1	CASSGTGGFYNEQFF
TRBV18	TRBJ2-5	CASSPTGMGETQYF
TRBV3-1	TRBJ2-3	CASSQEGGTDTQYF
TRBV2	TRBJ1-1	CASSDKPVGGTEAFF
TRBV12-3/TRBV12-4	TRBJ1-2	CASSRLPGNYGYTF
TRBV14	TRBJ1-5	CDSPGQGCQPQHF
TRBV12-3/TRBV12-4	TRBJ2-2	CASSFRLGLAGGYTGELFF
TRBV19	TRBJ2-2	CASSTGGANTGELFF
TRBV19	TRBJ1-2	CASSAEGYYGYTF
TRBV20-1	TRBJ1-5	CSARDGSTVNQPQHF
TRBV20-1	TRBJ2-3	CSAPRRAPSVDTQYF
TRBV7-2	TRBJ2-3	CASSAGGASNTQYF
TRBV30	TRBJ1-1	CACTGDTEAFF
TRBV7-8	TRBJ1-5	CASSAENQPQHF
TRBV2	TRBJ2-5	CASSRDRGSQETQYF
TRBV18	TRBJ1-4	CASSPQGPLGDEKLFF
TRBV7-6	TRBJ2-1	CASSHEGEQFF
TRBV15	TRBJ2-7	CATSRVLGMGSYEQYF
TRBV9	TRBJ1-4	CASSAGEKGYEKLFF
TRBV19	TRBJ2-5	CASSIARQGQETQYF
TRBV11-2	TRBJ2-3	CASSFRGHGDTQYF
TRBV27	TRBJ1-6	CASSPLVSYNSPLHF
TRBV18	TRBJ1-2	CASSGADSYGYTF
TRBV5-1	TRBJ2-3	CASSFTGVTDTQYF
TRBV27	TRBJ2-2	CASSGPGGARTGELFF
TRBV7-9	TRBJ2-3	CASSGASGAPDTQYF
TRBV5-5	TRBJ1-1	CASSLVFAEAFF
TRBV6-5	TRBJ1-2	CASSYSDRDRYTF
TRBV7-8	TRBJ2-7	CASSLDTSGGYEQYF
TRBV20-1	TRBJ2-5	CSASMGEETQYF
TRBV11-2	TRBJ2-3	CASSFIGLRTDTQYF
TRBV6-1	TRBJ1-4	CATRPGTANEKLFF
TRBV12-3/TRBV12-4	TRBJ2-2	CASTPRGRVTGELFF
TRBV20-1	TRBJ1-2	CSARGRDRENYGYTF
TRBV20-1	TRBJ1-4	CSATGGSNEKLFF
TRBV19	TRBJ1-5	CASSRVGQERQPQHF
TRBV6-2/TRBV6-3	TRBJ1-2	CASSPTAGRGATYGYTF
TRBV28	TRBJ1-2	CASSSPGYTF
TRBV19	TRBJ2-1	CASSPSPFLSSGGKYNEQFF
TRBV2	TRBJ2-5	CASSGIQGSQETQYF
TRBV6-1	TRBJ2-7	CASYKDGYEQYF